The rows below give T cell receptor beta chains drawn from one sample of a study of PD-L1 blockade in urothelial cancer. The table came from immunoSEQ multiplex PCR; TCRdb's copy has only in-frame clones and leaves some out. The sample lists more than 60,000 clones, 88% seen once, with about 11% in the top ten. The material was PBMCs, obtained around atezolizumab (anti-PD-L1) treatment. The receptor set was obtained from a man between 60 and 75 years old with urothelial cancer. Each CDR3 is given with its conserved first and last residue. Each record gives: clone size, D gene, J gene, V gene, CDR3 protein, CDR3 DNA. A D gene is named only where the DNA matches it firmly. The size field is filled for only some rows; it gives once, few, many or a size class.

size: -
D: TRBD2
J: TRBJ2-3
V: TRBV9
CDR3: CASSVAGLGADTQYF
DNA: TGTGCCAGCAGCGTAGCAGGACTAGGGGCAGATACGCAGTATTTT

size: -
D: -
J: TRBJ2-5
V: TRBV7-2
CDR3: CASSWTGREETQYF
DNA: TGTGCCAGCAGCTGGACAGGGAGGGAAGAGACCCAGTACTTC

size: once
D: TRBD2
J: TRBJ2-7
V: TRBV7-9
CDR3: CASSDLAGAILDEQYF
DNA: TGTGCCAGCAGCGATTTAGCGGGGGCTATTTTGGATGAGCAGTACTTC

size: -
D: -
J: TRBJ1-5
V: TRBV28
CDR3: CASSTDSGGPQHF
DNA: TGTGCCAGCAGCACGGACAGCGGTGGGCCCCAGCATTTT

size: -
D: -
J: TRBJ1-2
V: TRBV19
CDR3: CATTNLGDYGYTF
DNA: TGTGCCACCACCAACCTCGGGGACTATGGCTACACCTTC

size: -
D: TRBD1
J: TRBJ1-3
V: TRBV6-5
CDR3: CASRDRGNTIYF
DNA: TGTGCCAGCAGAGACAGGGGTAACACCATATATTTT

size: -
D: TRBD1
J: TRBJ1-1
V: TRBV7-9
CDR3: CASRRTGVTEAFF
DNA: TGTGCCAGCAGGCGTACAGGGGTTACTGAAGCTTTCTTT

size: -
D: -
J: TRBJ2-3
V: TRBV18
CDR3: CASTPRSSITDTQYF
DNA: TGTGCCAGCACCCCCCGTTCTAGCATTACAGATACGCAGTATTTT

size: once
D: -
J: TRBJ2-5
V: TRBV9
CDR3: CASSVDGNQETQYF
DNA: TGTGCCAGCAGCGTAGACGGTAACCAAGAGACCCAGTACTTC

size: -
D: -
J: TRBJ1-6
V: TRBV5-6
CDR3: CASSWTYNSPLHF
DNA: TGTGCCAGCAGCTGGACATACAATTCACCCCTCCACTTT

size: -
D: -
J: TRBJ1-2
V: TRBV6-5
CDR3: CASSYSGENYGYTF
DNA: TGTGCCAGCAGTTACTCGGGAGAAAACTATGGCTACACCTTC

size: once
D: TRBD2
J: TRBJ2-1
V: TRBV7-9
CDR3: CASSLSGGKGNEQFF
DNA: TGTGCCAGCAGCTTAAGCGGGGGCAAGGGTAATGAGCAGTTCTTC

size: once
D: -
J: TRBJ1-2
V: TRBV27
CDR3: CASSLFSGVRYGYTF
DNA: TGTGCCAGCAGTTTATTTTCCGGGGTTCGCTATGGCTACACCTTC

size: -
D: -
J: TRBJ1-3
V: TRBV7-6
CDR3: CASSLGAPGNTIYF
DNA: TGTGCCAGCAGCTTAGGGGCACCTGGAAACACCATATATTTT

size: -
D: -
J: TRBJ2-3
V: TRBV12-5
CDR3: CASGLVLPDTQYF
DNA: TGTGCTAGTGGTTTGGTACTCCCAGATACGCAGTATTTT

size: -
D: -
J: TRBJ1-1
V: TRBV4-2
CDR3: CASSQDKGQNTEAFF
DNA: TGTGCCAGCAGCCAAGATAAGGGACAGAACACTGAAGCTTTCTTT

size: -
D: -
J: TRBJ2-7
V: TRBV6-5
CDR3: CASTNNPLVYEQYF
DNA: TGTGCCAGCACTAATAACCCCCTAGTTTACGAGCAGTACTTC

size: once
D: -
J: TRBJ2-5
V: TRBV28
CDR3: CASSLDNEIQETQYF
DNA: TGTGCCAGCAGCCTCGACAATGAAATCCAAGAGACCCAGTACTTC

size: -
D: TRBD1
J: TRBJ2-2
V: TRBV19
CDR3: CASSPDRKHTGELFF
DNA: TGTGCCAGTAGCCCGGACAGGAAACACACCGGGGAGCTGTTTTTT

size: -
D: -
J: TRBJ2-2
V: TRBV5-1
CDR3: CASSFTHRSNTGELFF
DNA: TGCGCCAGCAGCTTCACACATCGATCGAACACCGGGGAGCTGTTTTTT

size: few
D: TRBD2
J: TRBJ2-7
V: TRBV5-5
CDR3: CASSYALGGGQYF
DNA: TGTGCCAGCAGCTACGCCCTGGGGGGGGGACAGTACTTC

size: -
D: -
J: TRBJ1-3
V: TRBV19
CDR3: CASSIVAGEGTIYF
DNA: TGTGCCAGTAGTATCGTTGCCGGAGAGGGCACCATATATTTT

size: -
D: TRBD2
J: TRBJ2-4
V: TRBV19
CDR3: CASSGLAGATPAKNIQYF
DNA: TGTGCCAGTAGCGGACTAGCGGGAGCAACGCCAGCCAAAAACATTCAGTACTTC

size: -
D: -
J: TRBJ2-2
V: TRBV6-6
CDR3: CASSSGQNTGELFF
DNA: TGTGCCAGCAGTTCAGGTCAAAACACCGGGGAGCTGTTTTTT

size: -
D: -
J: TRBJ1-4
V: TRBV11-2
CDR3: CASSPPATNEKLFF
DNA: TGTGCCAGCAGCCCCCCAGCAACTAATGAAAAACTGTTTTTT

size: -
D: TRBD1
J: TRBJ2-7
V: TRBV28
CDR3: CASSALGTANYEQYF
DNA: TGTGCCAGCAGTGCCCTCGGGACAGCTAACTACGAGCAGTACTTC

size: few
D: TRBD2
J: TRBJ2-3
V: TRBV9
CDR3: CASNRWGGRTDTQYF
DNA: TGTGCCAGCAACAGATGGGGGGGACGCACAGATACGCAGTATTTT

size: -
D: -
J: TRBJ1-5
V: TRBV19
CDR3: CASSIYRGNQPQHF
DNA: TGTGCCAGTAGTATTTACCGGGGCAATCAGCCCCAGCATTTT

size: -
D: -
J: TRBJ2-5
V: TRBV5-1
CDR3: CASSLVLAAQETQYF
DNA: TGCGCCAGCAGCTTGGTTTTAGCGGCCCAAGAGACCCAGTACTTC

size: once
D: -
J: TRBJ1-2
V: TRBV27
CDR3: CASSITSTGHLYGYTF
DNA: TGTGCCAGCAGCATCACCTCGACAGGCCACCTCTATGGCTACACCTTC

size: -
D: -
J: TRBJ1-2
V: TRBV6-1
CDR3: CASSEGLNGAYGYTF
DNA: TGTGCCAGCAGTGAAGGGCTAAATGGGGCCTATGGCTACACCTTC

size: -
D: TRBD1
J: TRBJ2-7
V: TRBV9
CDR3: CASSAAGQGALYEQYF
DNA: TGTGCCAGCAGCGCCGCGGGACAGGGGGCCTTATACGAGCAGTACTTC

size: -
D: TRBD1
J: TRBJ2-3
V: TRBV11-2
CDR3: CASSTGTGGVSQYF
DNA: TGTGCCAGCAGCACAGGGACAGGGGGTGTTTCGCAGTATTTT

size: -
D: TRBD2
J: TRBJ2-4
V: TRBV4-2
CDR3: CASSQDLGLGTAINIQYF
DNA: TGTGCCAGCAGCCAAGATTTAGGACTAGGAACGGCCATAAACATTCAGTACTTC

size: -
D: TRBD1
J: TRBJ1-4
V: TRBV29-1
CDR3: CSVTRGEQGGEKLFF
DNA: TGCAGCGTTACCAGAGGGGAGCAGGGGGGTGAAAAACTGTTTTTT

size: -
D: -
J: TRBJ1-2
V: TRBV25-1
CDR3: CASSDSRLAGYTF
DNA: TGTGCCAGCAGTGATTCGAGACTGGCCGGCTACACCTTC

size: -
D: -
J: TRBJ2-1
V: TRBV7-3
CDR3: CASSFHPEEDEQFF
DNA: TGTGCCAGCAGCTTCCACCCGGAGGAGGATGAGCAGTTCTTC

size: -
D: -
J: TRBJ1-2
V: TRBV28
CDR3: CASSLSGGSNYGYTF
DNA: TGTGCCAGCAGCCTTTCCGGGGGGAGCAACTATGGCTACACCTTC

size: -
D: TRBD2
J: TRBJ2-1
V: TRBV4-1
CDR3: CASSQGSGGFSYNEQFF
DNA: TGCGCCAGCAGCCAAGGCAGCGGGGGGTTTTCGTACAATGAGCAGTTCTTC

size: few
D: TRBD2
J: TRBJ2-1
V: TRBV4-1
CDR3: CASSQAAAGSSYNEQFF
DNA: TGCGCCAGCAGCCAAGCCGCAGCGGGGAGCTCCTACAATGAGCAGTTCTTC

size: -
D: -
J: TRBJ2-7
V: TRBV4-1
CDR3: CASSTKSVDFDEQYF
DNA: TGCGCCAGCAGCACGAAGTCCGTGGACTTCGACGAGCAGTACTTC

size: -
D: -
J: TRBJ2-3
V: TRBV19
CDR3: CASKEQINTDTQYF
DNA: TGTGCCAGTAAGGAACAGATTAACACAGATACGCAGTATTTT

size: once
D: -
J: TRBJ2-7
V: TRBV4-3
CDR3: CASSQDTGSYEQYF
DNA: TGCGCCAGCAGCCAAGATACAGGGTCCTACGAGCAGTACTTC

size: -
D: TRBD2
J: TRBJ2-7
V: TRBV13
CDR3: CASSLGRGGAYEQYF
DNA: TGTGCCAGCAGCTTAGGCCGGGGGGGGGCCTACGAGCAGTACTTC

size: -
D: -
J: TRBJ2-2
V: TRBV2
CDR3: CASRAPGTGELFF
DNA: TGTGCCAGCCGAGCGCCGGGTACCGGGGAGCTGTTTTTT

size: -
D: TRBD1
J: TRBJ1-2
V: TRBV2
CDR3: CASSASRYRGGGDGYTF
DNA: TGTGCCAGCAGTGCCAGCCGATACAGGGGGGGAGGAGATGGCTACACCTTC

size: -
D: -
J: TRBJ2-7
V: TRBV27
CDR3: CASSLSPGVEQYF
DNA: TGTGCCAGCAGTTTATCTCCAGGGGTCGAGCAGTACTTC

size: -
D: -
J: TRBJ1-1
V: TRBV29-1
CDR3: CSVGQSNTEAFF
DNA: TGCAGCGTTGGTCAGTCGAACACTGAAGCTTTCTTT

size: -
D: -
J: TRBJ1-1
V: TRBV5-1
CDR3: CASTGGTEAFF
DNA: TGCGCCAGCACGGGGGGGACTGAAGCTTTCTTT

size: -
D: TRBD1
J: TRBJ1-2
V: TRBV18
CDR3: CASSRGTERYTF
DNA: TGTGCCAGCTCACGCGGGACAGAACGCTACACCTTC

size: -
D: -
J: TRBJ2-7
V: TRBV7-3
CDR3: CASSLTSGHNYEQYF
DNA: TGTGCCAGCAGCTTAACCTCCGGACACAACTACGAGCAGTACTTC

size: -
D: -
J: TRBJ2-6
V: TRBV7-2
CDR3: CASRLTPSGANVLTF
DNA: TGTGCCAGCAGATTAACACCATCTGGGGCCAACGTCCTGACTTTC

size: -
D: -
J: TRBJ1-5
V: TRBV4-1
CDR3: CASSQQNSNQPQHF
DNA: TGCGCCAGCAGTCAACAAAATAGCAATCAGCCCCAGCATTTT